The 18 T cell receptor beta chains below were found in one sample sequenced in a study of blood T cell repertoires in COVID-19. Sequenced by immunoSEQ multiplex PCR; TCRdb stores in-frame clones only, minus some. The sample comprises around 130,000 clones, about 83% of which are singletons, and around 9.8% rests with the top ten. What was sequenced was peripheral blood. These receptors were taken from a man in his forties with active or convalescent COVID-19.

V gene TRBV6-6 combines with J gene TRBJ1-1; D remains ambiguous. Between the trimmed V and J ends, which lost 2 bases and 10 bases, there was a span of 14 bases. CDR1 and CDR2 (germline): MNHNY, SVGAGI (reference sequence). The CDR3 is made up of 13 amino acids. Here the CDR3 reads CASSYLAGEGAFF. The CDR3 DNA reads TGTGCCAGCAGTTACCTCGCCGGGGAGGGAGCTTTCTTT.

In this sample, this clone turned up a few times. This chain uses TRBV5-1 with TRBJ2-1, with 7 bases lining up with TRBD1. Unmatched junction bases numbered 8, after V lost 4 bases and J lost 4 bases. CDR1 and CDR2 (germline): SGHRS, YFSETQ. CDR3 size: 15 residues. The CDR3 sequence: CASSPEDRAYNEQFF. The CDR3 region has the DNA TGCGCCAGCAGCCCGGAAGACAGGGCGTACAATGAGCAGTTCTTC.

The genes are TRBV27 and TRBJ2-2; D possibly corresponds to TRBD2 (7 bases). V was clipped by 8 bases and J by 2 bases, with 27 bases between them. The CDR3 consists of 19 residues. The V gene's germline CDR1 is MNHEY and CDR2 SMNVEV (reference sequence). The CDR3 bases are TGTGCCAGCTTTATCACGCCGCCGTTCGGGGGGCGAAACACCGGGGAGCTGTTTTTT. Translating gives CASFITPPFGGRNTGELFF.

This chain connects TRBV7-2 to TRBJ2-3, with TRBD2 matching 9 bases. V dropped 1 base and J dropped 2; count of bases not matched to a gene: 4. The CDR3 covers 16 residues. The germline V gene encodes CDR1 SGHTA and CDR2 FQGNSA. The CDR3 DNA follows: TGTGCCAGCAGCTTAGGGGGCGGGGGGGCCACAGATACGCAGTATTTT. Encoded protein: CASSLGGGGATDTQYF.

The rearrangement links TRBV7-2 to TRBJ1-3, with D tentatively TRBD1 (5 bases). This CDR3 contains 15 residues. CDR1 is SGHTA and CDR2 is FQGNSA in the germline V gene. V lost 3 bases, J lost 1 base, and 10 bases lay in between. The CDR3 protein is CASSFGAASGNTIYF. The CDR3 DNA follows: TGTGCCAGCAGCTTTGGGGCAGCTTCTGGAAACACCATATATTTT.

The chain employs TRBV10-2 and TRBJ2-2; 8 bases align to TRBD2. Trimming at V came to 0 bases and at J to 2 bases, leaving 5 bases not matched to a gene. The germline CDR1 and CDR2 sequences are WSHSY and SAAADI. The CDR3 loop spans 17 amino acids. The CDR3, as DNA: TGCGCCAGCAGTGAGTCTGGCGGGGGGCAAAACACCGGGGAGCTGTTTTTT. Encoded protein: CASSESGGGQNTGELFF.

This chain connects TRBV3-1 (or the pseudogene TRBV3-2) to TRBJ1-2, with D uncertain. V shed 1 base and J shed 3 bases, with 15 bases lying between them. In germline, CDR1 is LGHDT, CDR2 YNNKEL (reference sequence). This CDR3 is 16 amino acids long. The CDR3 reads CASSQGSSGSDYGYTF. The CDR3 coding sequence is TGTGCCAGCAGCCAAGGGTCCTCGGGGTCCGACTATGGCTACACCTTC.

The V gene is TRBV9, the J gene TRBJ2-2, with D possibly TRBD1 on 6 matching bases. Trimming stripped 0 bases from V and 6 bases from J, with 15 bases between. CDR3 length equals 16 residues. In germline, CDR1 is SGDLS, CDR2 YYNGEE. DNA of the CDR3: TGTGCCAGCAGCGTAGACCCAGGGGTAGTGGCCGGGGAGCTGTTTTTT. Translation: CASSVDPGVVAGELFF. The full variable domain, in which reference TRBV9 and TRBJ2-2 provide the parts outside the CDR3, is DSGVTQTPKHLITATGQRVTLRCSPRSGDLSVYWYQQSLDQGLQFLIQYYNGEERAKGNILERFSAQQFPDLHSELNLSSLELGDSALYFCASSVDPGVVAGELFFGEGSRLTVL.

The CDR3 protein is CASSLGGEDIQYF. CDR3 nucleotides: TGTGCCAGCAGCTTAGGCGGGGAGGACATTCAGTACTTC. The chain couples TRBV5-4 to TRBJ2-4, with TRBD2 as a possible D gene (6 bases). This CDR3 is built from 13 residues. V gave up 2 bases and J gave up 8 bases, with 11 bases separating them. Germline V lookup: CDR1 SGHNT, CDR2 YYREEE (reference sequence).

V and J are TRBV6-5 and TRBJ2-5; maybe TRBD1 (6 bases). This CDR3 comprises 14 residues. The V gene's germline CDR1 is MNHEY and CDR2 SVGAGI. Trimming took 4 bases from V and 5 from J, leaving 14 bases between them. The CDR3 DNA follows: TGTGCCAGCAGTTTACTCCAGGGGTGGGAGACCCAGTACTTC. Amino acids: CASSLLQGWETQYF.

The rearrangement joins TRBV5-6 to TRBJ2-3, with 8 bases identical to TRBD2. Germline CDR1 and CDR2: SGHDT and YYEEEE. V gave up 0 bases and J gave up 4 bases; unmatched junction bases: 4. This CDR3 spans 15 amino acids. The CDR3 DNA follows: TGTGCCAGCAGCTTGGGCGGGGGGCTCGCAGATACGCAGTATTTT. It specifies CASSLGGGLADTQYF.

The rearrangement joins TRBV6-5 to TRBJ2-7, with D uncertain. From germline, CDR1 is MNHEY and CDR2 SVGAGI. There are 12 residues in the CDR3. V lost 6 bases and J lost 5, with 11 bases in between. The CDR3 region has the DNA TGTGCCAGCAGGGGCTCCCGTGACGAGCAGTACTTC. Amino acids: CASRGSRDEQYF.

The CDR3 loop is CASIMGTGNTDTQYF. Written as DNA, the CDR3 is TGTGCCAGCATTATGGGGACAGGGAACACAGATACGCAGTATTTT. The chain combines TRBV2 with TRBJ2-3, with 9 bases lining up with TRBD1. V lost 7 bases to trimming and J lost 2 bases; unmatched junction nucleotides: 7. Germline CDR1 and CDR2: SNHLY and FYNNEI. There are 15 residues in the CDR3.

J is TRBJ2-7 and V is TRBV6-5; 7 positions agree with TRBD1. V gave up 2 bases and J gave up 4 bases; unmatched junction bases: 8. Germline CDR1 reads MNHEY; CDR2 reads SVGAGI. The CDR3 is made up of 15 amino acids. The CDR3 is CASSYRTDRVYEQYF. CDR3 bases: TGTGCCAGCAGTTACCGGACCGACAGGGTGTACGAGCAGTACTTC.

This chain joins TRBV6-5 and TRBJ1-2, with TRBD1 matching 8 bases. The CDR3 spans 13 residues. The V segment lost 5 bases and the J segment 8 bases; nucleotides outside the gene matches: 7. From germline, CDR1 is MNHEY and CDR2 SVGAGI. In DNA, the CDR3 is TGTGCCAGCAGTACCAGGACAGGGCCGGGCTACACCTTC. Protein: CASSTRTGPGYTF.

The chain carries TRBV2 and TRBJ2-3, with TRBD2 matching over 8 bases. Germline CDR1 and CDR2: SNHLY and FYNNEI. The CDR3 is made up of 14 amino acids. The trim removed 6 bases at V and 6 bases at J, leaving 8 bases unmatched. The DNA for the CDR3 is TGTGCCAGCAGATTAGCGGGGTTTCGGGATACGCAGTATTTT. Translating it yields CASRLAGFRDTQYF.

V and J are TRBV10-3 and TRBJ1-5; possible D gene TRBD1, 6 bases. The V end was cut by 0 bases, the J end by 2 bases, with 11 bases between. Germline V lookup: CDR1 ENHRY, CDR2 SYGVKD. This CDR3 region has 16 residues. Here the CDR3 reads CAISESRGGGNQPQHF. The CDR3 nucleotides are TGTGCCATCAGTGAGTCGCGAGGGGGTGGCAATCAGCCCCAGCATTTT.

This clone occurred once. The V gene is TRBV29-1, the J gene TRBJ2-2, with TRBD1 matching 8 bases. V shed 5 bases and J 1 base; nucleotides not matched to a gene: 6. The CDR3 consists of 15 residues. The germline gives CDR1 SQVTM, CDR2 ANQGSEA. DNA of the CDR3: TGCAGCGTTAGGTCGGGGACAGGGAACACCGGGGAGCTGTTTTTT. As protein: CSVRSGTGNTGELFF.